Listed below are T cell receptor beta chains from one sample, sequenced in a study of control samples from healthy donors and cancer patients. Measured with immunoSEQ multiplex PCR; TCRdb has only the in-frame clones, and not every one. This sample carries approximately 140,000 clones, 91% of them seen once, and the ten largest clones take around 7.3%. Sequenced: blood. These receptors originate from a man between 18 and 29 years old in good health. Each CDR3 is given with its conserved first and last residue. A D gene is named only where the DNA matches it firmly. Clone size is stated in some rows and not others, as once, few, many or a class when expanded.

J gene	V gene	D gene	clone size	CDR3 protein	CDR3 DNA
TRBJ1-1	TRBV5-1	TRBD1	once	CASSANAQGASITEAFF	TGCGCCAGCAGCGCGAATGCCCAGGGGGCGTCGATCACTGAAGCTTTCTTT
TRBJ1-1	TRBV18	.	.	CASSSGGVYTEAFF	TGTGCCAGCTCATCGGGGGGGGTTTACACTGAAGCTTTCTTT
TRBJ2-1	TRBV2	TRBD1	.	CASSPLRTGGAYNEQFF	TGTGCCAGCAGTCCACTCCGGACAGGGGGCGCCTACAATGAGCAGTTCTTC
TRBJ1-2	TRBV7-9	.	once	CASPTPIQGLDGYTF	TGTGCCAGCCCTACCCCTATACAGGGACTTGATGGCTACACCTTC
TRBJ1-1	TRBV5-1	.	.	CASSLLDNTEAFF	TGCGCCAGCAGCTTGTTGGATAACACTGAAGCTTTCTTT
TRBJ1-5	TRBV4-1	.	.	CASSQGSGWSNQPQHF	TGCGCCAGCAGCCAAGGGTCGGGATGGAGCAATCAGCCCCAGCATTTT
TRBJ1-1	TRBV5-1	.	once	CASSPLDINTEAFF	TGCGCCAGCAGCCCTCTGGACATTAACACTGAAGCTTTCTTT
TRBJ2-7	TRBV5-4	.	.	CASSSGSAYEQYF	TGTGCCAGCAGCTCAGGATCCGCCTACGAGCAGTACTTC
TRBJ2-7	TRBV4-1	.	.	CASSQDFETEQYF	TGCGCCAGCAGCCAAGATTTTGAGACCGAGCAGTACTTC
TRBJ2-5	TRBV2	TRBD2	.	CASSENPPASGDLRQYF	TGTGCCAGCAGTGAAAACCCCCCGGCTAGCGGGGACCTGAGGCAGTACTTC
TRBJ1-1	TRBV19	TRBD1	.	CASSIVTGAEAFF	TGTGCCAGTAGTATCGTGACAGGGGCTGAAGCTTTCTTT
TRBJ2-3	TRBV3-1/TRBV3-2	.	.	CASSQDHSGTDTQYF	TGTGCCAGCAGCCAAGACCACAGCGGCACAGATACGCAGTATTTT
TRBJ2-7	TRBV28	TRBD1	.	CASNIQGGSPYEQYF	TGTGCCAGCAATATACAGGGGGGTTCCCCCTACGAGCAGTACTTC
TRBJ1-2	TRBV30	.	.	CAWNGPGTNYGYTF	TGTGCCTGGAATGGGCCTGGCACTAACTATGGCTACACCTTC
TRBJ1-5	TRBV19	.	.	CASSIGQLNQPQHF	TGTGCCAGTAGTATCGGGCAGTTAAATCAGCCCCAGCATTTT
TRBJ1-4	TRBV5-1	TRBD1	once	CASSLGQGALTPNEKLFF	TGCGCCAGCAGCTTGGGACAGGGGGCGCTTACGCCTAATGAAAAACTGTTTTTT
TRBJ1-5	TRBV6-5	.	.	CASSYSSLDQPQHF	TGTGCCAGCAGTTACTCGTCCTTGGATCAGCCCCAGCATTTT
TRBJ2-7	TRBV5-1	.	.	CASQRFTDSNYEQYF	TGCGCCAGTCAACGATTTACGGACAGTAACTACGAGCAGTACTTC
TRBJ2-7	TRBV29-1	.	once	CSVETGERYEQYF	TGCAGCGTTGAGACCGGGGAGCGCTACGAGCAGTACTTC
TRBJ1-1	TRBV5-5	.	.	CASSLVHTRNTEAFF	TGTGCCAGCAGCTTGGTACACACCAGAAACACTGAAGCTTTCTTT
TRBJ1-1	TRBV19	TRBD1	.	CASSGSRGIGEAFF	TGTGCCAGTAGTGGCTCCAGGGGGATAGGGGAAGCTTTCTTT
TRBJ1-6	TRBV27	.	.	CASSLGTGNSPLHF	TGTGCCAGCAGTTTAGGGACCGGGAATTCACCCCTCCACTTT
TRBJ2-1	TRBV14	.	.	CASSLGGPYNEQFF	TGTGCCAGCAGTTTAGGGGGGCCCTACAATGAGCAGTTCTTC
TRBJ1-6	TRBV7-3	.	.	CASSPEGDSPLHF	TGTGCCAGCAGTCCGGAGGGCGACTCACCCCTCCACTTT
TRBJ1-3	TRBV23-1	.	.	CASSPRHHGSGNTIYF	TGCGCCAGCAGTCCCCGTCACCACGGTTCCGGAAACACCATATATTTT
TRBJ1-6	TRBV27	TRBD1	.	CASSLGTANSPLHF	TGTGCCAGCAGTCTCGGGACAGCCAATTCACCCCTCCACTTT
TRBJ2-2	TRBV6-2/TRBV6-3	.	few	CASSYRDTGELFF	TGTGCCAGCAGTTACAGGGACACCGGGGAGCTGTTTTTT
TRBJ1-2	TRBV4-1	.	.	CASSQVRGNYGYTF	TGCGCCAGCAGCCAAGTCAGGGGAAACTATGGCTACACCTTC
TRBJ2-3	TRBV5-1	TRBD2	.	CASSLQRGTSTDTQYF	TGCGCCAGCAGCTTGCAGCGGGGGACTAGCACAGATACGCAGTATTTT
TRBJ2-3	TRBV7-2	.	.	CASSRRPTGGWGTDTQYF	TGTGCCAGCAGCCGTCGCCCAACCGGGGGTTGGGGCACAGATACGCAGTATTTT
TRBJ1-2	TRBV29-1	.	.	CSVNPEGLGYGYTF	TGCAGCGTCAACCCCGAGGGGTTAGGCTATGGCTACACCTTC
TRBJ1-4	TRBV7-2	.	.	CASSLLEVEKLFF	TGTGCCAGCAGCTTATTGGAAGTCGAAAAACTGTTTTTT
TRBJ2-3	TRBV9	.	.	CASSVDGVATDTQYF	TGTGCCAGCAGCGTAGACGGGGTGGCCACAGATACGCAGTATTTT
TRBJ1-1	TRBV2	.	.	CASSETPVENMNTEAFF	TGTGCCAGCAGTGAGACCCCCGTGGAAAACATGAACACTGAAGCTTTCTTT
TRBJ2-3	TRBV6-5	.	.	CASSYFLTDTQYF	TGTGCCAGCAGTTACTTCCTTACAGATACGCAGTATTTT
TRBJ1-1	TRBV4-1	.	.	CASSARTASEAFF	TGCGCCAGCAGCGCTCGGACAGCCTCTGAAGCTTTCTTT
TRBJ1-2	TRBV30	.	.	CAWSTGQSNYGYTF	TGTGCCTGGAGCACGGGACAATCTAACTATGGCTACACCTTC
TRBJ1-5	TRBV7-9	.	.	CASSTLTGTPSNQPQHF	TGTGCCAGCAGCACACTCACAGGGACACCCAGCAATCAGCCCCAGCATTTT
TRBJ2-3	TRBV7-3	.	.	CASSRERAGFTDTQYF	TGTGCCAGCAGCCGCGAGCGGGCGGGGTTCACAGATACGCAGTATTTT